The clone carrying this T cell receptor (beta chain) was seen a handful of times. Its antigen remains unidentified. The data are from a study of T cells in Graves' hyperthyroidism and ophthalmopathy. Overall study context: Prior to any treatment, at the point of initial diagnosis, peripheral blood was collected.

Authors of the study amplified TCR beta CDR3 regions from RNA transcripts. A set of HTBI primers served as the primers for a first-round RT-PCR of the TCR CDR3. TCRdb ran MiXCR on the multiplex PCR reads and lists one entry per CDR3 protein. The sample has hundreds of thousands of distinct CDR3 sequences; roughly a sixth are singletons. Study results and caveats: Most clonotypes expanded in the thyroid (above 0.001) were also present in blood.

Based on clinical symptoms, serum thyroxine and TRAb, thyroid ultrasound and orbital computed tomography, diagnoses were reached. Trimming left V 6 bases short and J 1 base short, with 15 bases between. This CDR3 has 14 residues. The V gene's germline CDR1 is DFQATT and CDR2 SNEGSKA (reference sequence). The sequence derives from a woman aged 50 to 65 with Graves' hyperthyroidism that later progressed to Graves' ophthalmopathy. The rearrangement uses TRBV20-1 and TRBJ1-2; tentative D call: TRBD1 (6 bases). The sample was blood. This chain's CDR3 is CSAGRTANNYGYTF. The DNA for the CDR3 is TGCAGTGCGGGTCGGACAGCAAATAACTATGGCTACACCTTC.